A selection of T cell receptor beta chains follows, all from one sample in a study of T cells after yellow fever vaccination. TCRdb reprocessed the 5' RACE reads via MiXCR and lists one record per CDR3 protein. The sample includes about 300,000 distinct CDR3 sequences, around 7% of them seen just once. Sequencing used PBMCs, obtained about 41 days after the first yellow fever vaccination. These receptors were collected from a man between 18 and 29 years old who received the YFV17D yellow fever vaccine. The conserved cysteine and the conserved F or W are not part of the CDR3 here. A D gene is named only where the DNA matches it firmly.

CDR3 length	J gene	D gene	V gene	CDR3 protein
13	TRBJ2-5	-	TRBV4-2	ASRRKGAEGETQY
13	TRBJ2-1	TRBD2	TRBV3-1	ACSQGLAGANEQF
11	TRBJ2-5	-	TRBV7-9	ASSTGWGETQY
13	TRBJ2-1	-	TRBV5-1	ASSSQGGVYNEQF
11	TRBJ2-1	-	TRBV7-9	ASRRDSYNEQF
13	TRBJ1-6	-	TRBV6-5	ASRSISSYNSPLH
14	TRBJ2-2	-	TRBV5-1	ASSLRATENTGELF
9	TRBJ1-1	-	TRBV20-1	SGEGDTEAF
13	TRBJ2-3	-	TRBV20-1	SARMQGSSTDTQY
13	TRBJ1-3	-	TRBV9	ASSVAPGSGNTIY
11	TRBJ1-6	TRBD1	TRBV19	ASGDSQNSPLH
11	TRBJ1-1	-	TRBV7-2	ASSLVGGAEAF
14	TRBJ2-6	-	TRBV12-3/TRBV12-4	ASGPGHYSGANVLT
11	TRBJ1-1	-	TRBV5-1	ASSLESFTEAF
11	TRBJ2-1	TRBD2	TRBV29-1	SVSGTSRNEQF
15	TRBJ1-5	-	TRBV6-5	ASSSRPRGFGNQPQH
11	TRBJ2-3	-	TRBV7-2	ASSFLREDTQY
13	TRBJ1-6	-	TRBV13	ASSPAGTVNSPLH
13	TRBJ1-1	-	TRBV12-3/TRBV12-4	ASSVYPDINTEAF
10	TRBJ1-1	-	TRBV7-9	ASSLGAGEAF
16	TRBJ2-1	TRBD1	TRBV24-1	ATSYSLGLGQGSNEQF
13	TRBJ2-7	-	TRBV18	ASSPPGAASYEQY
12	TRBJ2-2	TRBD2	TRBV5-1	ASGSGLNTGELF
14	TRBJ2-5	-	TRBV4-1	ASSTRQGIEGETQY
8	TRBJ1-2	-	TRBV20-1	SARGRGYT
18	TRBJ1-1	TRBD1	TRBV4-1	ASSQPPRGTGVDKNTEAF
13	TRBJ2-3	-	TRBV11-2	ASSFRTHYTDTQY
14	TRBJ2-3	TRBD2	TRBV18	ASSPTSATTTDTQY
15	TRBJ2-3	TRBD2	TRBV6-2/TRBV6-3	ASSYSQLAGAPDTQY
14	TRBJ2-5	-	TRBV7-9	ASSELQPPMEETQY
13	TRBJ2-5	TRBD2	TRBV12-3/TRBV12-4	ASMRLAGAQETQY
14	TRBJ2-3	TRBD1	TRBV7-6	ASSLEGDRGSDTQY
14	TRBJ1-5	-	TRBV10-3	AISESEGGVWQPQH
12	TRBJ2-5	-	TRBV7-8	ASSLEAVKETQY
11	TRBJ1-2	-	TRBV5-1	ASSLGQGDGYT
14	TRBJ1-2	-	TRBV20-1	SAAQGGVAFNYGYT
13	TRBJ1-2	TRBD1	TRBV29-1	SAATGGGGRVGYT
12	TRBJ2-2	-	TRBV12-3/TRBV12-4	ASSIGGNTGELF
13	TRBJ2-1	-	TRBV4-3	ASSQGSSSYNEQF
12	TRBJ1-5	TRBD1	TRBV18	ASSPGTGLETQH
11	TRBJ2-4	-	TRBV19	ASSIGDLNIQY
13	TRBJ2-3	TRBD1	TRBV18	ASSPQGQGVDTQY
15	TRBJ2-1	TRBD2	TRBV5-1	ASGFSGGLSSDNEQF
13	TRBJ1-1	-	TRBV6-2/TRBV6-3	ASSLRGKGNTEAF
14	TRBJ2-1	-	TRBV14	ASSHPVIGPQDEQF
12	TRBJ2-4	-	TRBV5-1	ASSLQGSKNIQY
14	TRBJ1-4	-	TRBV9	ASSDRAIPTNEKLF
12	TRBJ1-4	-	TRBV5-4	ASTLTGTNEKLF
15	TRBJ2-3	TRBD1	TRBV7-8	ASTVRLVDRGLNTQY
9	TRBJ2-7	-	TRBV5-1	ASSFDYEQY